Given below is one T cell receptor (beta chain) in context. This specimen belongs to a study of blood T cell repertoires in COVID-19. Looking at the study overall: The analysed material was cDNA or gDNA that came from T cells, B-cell-depleted T cells, or PBMCs.

Produced via immunoSEQ multiplex PCR; TCRdb's table is partial and in-frame only. The sample contains 250,000 to 350,000 clones, roughly 85% of which appear only once. Sequenced material: peripheral blood. The sequence derives from a woman aged 30 to 39 with active or convalescent COVID-19.

The CDR3 protein is CAWTGLQETQYF. The CDR3 DNA is TGTGCCTGGACGGGACTTCAAGAGACCCAGTACTTC. The chain employs TRBV30 and TRBJ2-5, with TRBD2 as a possible D gene (6 bases). CDR1 and CDR2 from the germline V gene are GTSNPN and SVGIG (reference sequence). The CDR3 covers 12 residues. V was trimmed by 4 bases and J by 2 bases, leaving 8 bases between them.